The 13 T cell receptor beta chains in this list originate from one sample, sequenced in a study of Ad26.COV2.S vaccination and SARS-CoV-2 variants. Treatment meaning: some 20 received Ad26.COV2.S at low or high dose, single or two shots; 5 received placebo; per-sample allocation not given. Collection of samples fell on day 63 after the first vaccine or placebo injection. The table came from immunoSEQ multiplex PCR; TCRdb's copy has only in-frame clones and leaves some out. The table has about 410,000 clones, about 89% seen once. The material was peripheral blood, obtained in a trial of Ad26.COV2.S vaccine versus placebo. The receptors shown here come from a person aged 18-60 years who received the Ad26.COV2.S COVID-19 vaccine or a placebo.

The chain is built from TRBV9 and TRBJ2-1; 14 positions match TRBD2. The CDR3 is 16 residues long. Germline-derived CDR1 and CDR2 are SGDLS and YYNGEE. Trimming cost V 3 bases and J 4 bases; bases outside gene matches: 3. In DNA, the CDR3 is TGTGCCAGCAGCGAGAGACTAGCGGGAGGGTACAATGAGCAGTTCTTC. Translation: CASSERLAGGYNEQFF.

V gene TRBV7-2 combines with J gene TRBJ1-1; 7 positions match TRBD1. Germline V gene lookup returns CDR1 SGHTA and CDR2 FQGNSA. CDR3 length equals 14 residues. V lost 5 bases, J lost 0 bases, and 3 bases stayed unmatched. Here the CDR3 reads CASSADRVNTEAFF. The CDR3 bases are TGTGCCAGCAGCGCTGACAGGGTGAACACTGAAGCTTTCTTT.

The count of this clone is one. The chain has TRBV19 and TRBJ2-6, with D perhaps TRBD2 (6 bases). CDR1 is LNHDA, CDR2 SQIVND, per germline (reference sequence). The V end lost 6 bases, the J end lost 0 bases, and 15 bases lay between the germline ends. CDR3 length equals 17 residues. The CDR3 bases are TGTGCCAGTAGCCCTGCGGGAACCTTCTCTGGGGCCAACGTCCTGACTTTC. This gives the protein CASSPAGTFSGANVLTF. Supplemented by reference TRBV19 and TRBJ2-6, the full variable domain reads DGGITQSPKYLFRKEGQNVTLSCEQNLNHDAMYWYRQDPGQGLRLIYYSQIVNDFQKGDIAEGYSVSREKKESFPLTVTSAQKNPTAFYLCASSPAGTFSGANVLTFGAGSRLTVL.

This sequence joins TRBV29-1 and TRBJ1-1; D is undetermined. Trimming stripped 6 bases from V and 5 bases from J, with 19 bases between. The CDR3 is 14 amino acids. Germline CDR1 and CDR2: SQVTM and ANQGSEA. The CDR3 protein is CSVSREATATEAFF. The CDR3 region has the DNA TGCAGCGTGTCTCGGGAGGCAACGGCGACTGAAGCTTTCTTT.

This clone was detected a few times. The chain employs TRBV29-1 and TRBJ1-2; TRBD1 might be the D (5 bases). Trimming removed 5 bases from V and 0 bases from J, with 16 bases in between. The CDR3 is 15 residues long. In germline, CDR1 is SQVTM, CDR2 ANQGSEA. DNA of the CDR3: TGCAGCGTTTTCGGTTCGACAGCCGCTAACTATGGCTACACCTTC. Its protein product is CSVFGSTAANYGYTF.

The CDR3 spells CASSTPGTSNSPLHF. The DNA for the CDR3 is TGTGCCAGCAGCACCCCAGGGACGAGTAATTCACCCCTCCACTTT. J is TRBJ1-6 and V is TRBV9; possible D gene TRBD1, 5 bases. The CDR3 loop spans 15 amino acids. Trimming stripped 4 bases from V and 6 bases from J, with 14 bases between. In germline, CDR1 is SGDLS, CDR2 YYNGEE.

Details on this clone: This sample includes further DNA sequences coding for the same CDR3. The chain couples TRBV18 to TRBJ1-1, with D perhaps matching TRBD1 (5 bases). The ends were cut back, 3 bases at V and 5 bases at J, with 10 bases in the middle. The CDR3 sequence is 13 residues long. The germline gives CDR1 KGHSH, CDR2 LQKENI. The CDR3 bases are TGTGCCAGCTCACCGGGACGCGGGACTGAAGCTTTCTTT. Translating it yields CASSPGRGTEAFF. Filled out from reference TRBV18 and TRBJ1-1, the complete variable domain reads NAGVMQNPRHLVRRRGQEARLRCSPMKGHSHVYWYRQLPEEGLKFMVYLQKENIIDESGMPKERFSAEFPKEGPSILRIQQVVRGDSAAYFCASSPGRGTEAFFGQGTRLTVV.

Regarding this clone: The same CDR3 can be traced to other DNA sequences in this sample. The chain recombines TRBV5-1 with TRBJ1-1; D gene unclear. The CDR3 spans 13 residues. Germline V gene data show CDR1 as SGHRS and CDR2 as YFSETQ. The ends were cut back, 0 bases at V and 5 bases at J, with 8 bases in the middle. This chain's CDR3 is CASSLGAGTEAFF. In DNA, the CDR3 is TGCGCCAGCAGCTTGGGAGCGGGGACTGAAGCTTTCTTT.

The chain joins TRBV7-3 to TRBJ2-3; 7 nucleotides agree with TRBD1. Germline CDR1 and CDR2: SGHTA and FQGTGA. The ends lost 3 bases at V and 2 bases at J; junction bases unmatched: 2. The CDR3 covers 14 residues. The CDR3 is CASSLDRLTDTQYF. CDR3 in DNA: TGTGCCAGCAGCTTGGACAGGCTCACAGATACGCAGTATTTT.

The V call is TRBV12-3 or TRBV12-4, the J call TRBJ1-3; no definite D call. Trimming left V 0 bases short and J 3 bases short, with 3 bases between. This CDR3 comprises 13 residues. The DNA of the CDR3 is TGTGCCAGCAGTTTAGCGCTTGGAAACACCATATATTTT. Encoded protein: CASSLALGNTIYF.

V and J are TRBV28 and TRBJ1-2, with D perhaps TRBD1 (5 bases). The CDR3 has 14 residues. CDR1 and CDR2 (germline): MDHEN, SYDVKM. V dropped 2 bases and J dropped 9 bases, with 16 bases sitting between them. The CDR3 DNA reads as TGTGCCAGCAGTTTAGGGGCAGGGAGTGAGAGCTACACCTTC. It yields the protein CASSLGAGSESYTF.

The V gene is TRBV4-1, the J gene TRBJ1-4; perhaps TRBD1 as D (5 bases). The CDR3 is 16 residues long. Looked up from germline, CDR1 is MGHRA and CDR2 is YSYEKL. V lost 2 bases, J lost 2 bases, and 12 bases lay in between. The CDR3 nucleotides are TGCGCCAGCAGCCAACACAGGACGCGGACTAATGAAAAACTGTTTTTT. Translating it yields CASSQHRTRTNEKLFF.

This clone has more than one count but fewer than ten. This rearrangement joins TRBV6-2 or TRBV6-3 to TRBJ2-2; 7 bases are a match to TRBD2. Germline CDR1 reads MNHEY; CDR2 reads SVGEGT. V was clipped by 5 bases and J by 5 bases; unmatched bases: 8. The CDR3 covers 15 residues. The CDR3 region has the DNA TGTGCCAGCAGTCATCTAGCGGAGTCAACCGGGGAGCTGTTTTTT. Translation: CASSHLAESTGELFF.